The entry below describes one TCR beta chain. It lacks a known antigen. Qualities for individual bases were not recorded, and no much larger clone is one base off. The CDR3 starts with the cysteine, ends with the phenylalanine, and has 13 residues. Only CDR3 DNA remains: 39 bases, in frame from the first base. The germline V gene specifies SGHRS as CDR1 and YFSETQ as CDR2. V is clipped by 1 base and J by 4 bases, and the sequence between their germline boundaries is 8 bases long. Library preparation was by the immunoSEQ multiplex PCR assay. A mixture of 60 forward primers for TCR Vbeta segments and 13 reverse primers for TCR Jbeta segments was used in the multiplex PCR. Amplification of the CDR3 region of rearranged TCR beta genes was performed with a multiplex PCR assay on genomic DNA. The Illumina HiSeq System was used to sequence the amplified TCR beta libraries as 87-base-pair reads. In the original analysis: A later analysis counted tens of millions of unique TCR beta chains across the 650 to 700 repertoires, and some 12 million of these chains were shared by at least two donors. A nearest-neighbor algorithm error-corrected the raw reads and collapsed the reads into unique sequences, merging closely related sequences to remove PCR and sequencing errors. CDR3 sequences were aligned to IMGT reference sequences to assign V, D and J gene segments. For a sequence to be retained, a match of at least six nucleotides to both a V gene segment and a J gene segment was required. A rearrangement counted as productive if the CDR3 had no stop codons and remained in frame with V and J, and every other rearrangement counted as non-productive. CDR3 was defined by IMGT convention, running from the second conserved V-encoded cysteine to the conserved J-encoded phenylalanine. The earlier analysis of some 580 of the donors excluded any sequence lacking an unambiguous match to a single V gene segment. An earlier analysis of several hundred of the donors called V segments functional above 56.7% productive rearrangements and segregating when the between-donor standard deviation exceeded 5%. A statistical classification framework was developed to diagnose cytomegalovirus status using the catalog of TCR beta chain sequences. V and J gene assignment, in a later analysis, came from comparing TCR nucleotide sequences with IMGT/GENE-DB human TR gene sequences. A later analysis assigned CDR3 sequences and most-parsimonious VDJ recombination scenarios with the TCRdist pipeline. A later analysis defined each TCR beta chain by its CDR3 amino acid sequence plus V-gene family, and excluded reads lacking a unique V-gene family. A later analysis removed 500 to 650 highly shared, low-generation-probability nucleotide sequences to deal with suspected cross-contamination and a sequencing artifact. For each public chain, a later analysis derived a clonal expansion index from normalized ranks of inferred template counts within each repertoire. A later analysis computed generation probabilities with a VDJ recombination model fitted to out-of-frame rearrangements, and checked the results against IGoR. Hypergeometric tests were used in a later analysis to score TCR-TCR, TCR-HLA and TCR-CMV co-occurrence, with a repertoire-size bias correction applied to the TCR pairs. A later analysis estimated false discovery rates by permuting HLA or CMV assignments 20 times. A later analysis grouped co-occurring TCRs with DBSCAN, adding TCRdist sequence similarity when clustering within HLA-allele-positive subsets. For co-occurrence clustering, repertoires with fewer than 30,000 or more than 120,000 public chains were excluded, along with a handful of repertoires with anomalous nucleotide sharing. Not all clones reach the TCRdb copy of this immuneACCESS table, which keeps in-frame sequences only. Checked studies attribute under half of the gap to unresolved V genes and leave the rest unexplained. V, J and clone size reflect that table, while D and trimming were determined from the DNA. For this sample there are about 160,000 clones; approximately 70% appear just once. The top ten constitute approximately 7.1% of the sample.

This sample is part of a study of cytomegalovirus exposure and HLA in healthy donors (dated by TCRdb to 2016 to 2017). A note on the overall study: According to an earlier analysis of 450 to 650 of the donors, about 179 million T cells yielded over 100 million unique TCR beta sequences and about 300 Gb of sequence data. Every discovery cohort repertoire had been produced on one sequencing platform. The number of typed donors differed by locus: about 620-640 for A, B, C, DRB1 and DQB1; approximately 520 for DQA1; 606 for DPA1; and around 490 for DPB1. The aim of the study was to test whether cataloging public T cell receptors could identify signatures of past pathogen exposure. Donor age, sex, ethnicity and CMV serostatus were collected together with the repertoire data. An earlier analysis of 587 of the donors applied high-throughput TCR beta sequencing to assess whether each TCR beta V gene segment acted as functional or pseudogenic. Of the roughly 400 genotyped donors, approximately 82% fell in the genetic ancestry cluster associated with self-reported Caucasian donors. An early release covering about 600 HLA-typed donors comprised about 300 gigabases of sequencing data and around 86 million unique TCR sequences. The later analysis used no new phenotypic data to find candidate immune exposures, relying instead on TCR beta sequences and their occurrence across donors. Class I and class II HLA loci were covered by the typing at four-digit resolution. To study patterns of TCR occurrence, a later analysis re-analyzed previously published TCR beta repertoires from around 660 donors and added high-resolution HLA genotyping. To predict cytomegalovirus infection status, the study brought together high-throughput TCR immunosequencing, statistical association of individual TCRs with disease status, and machine learning. Across 300 to 500 genotyped donors of the cohort, an average of approximately 240,000 unique TCR beta nucleotide sequences per donor were sequenced, and approximately 17% of those sequences were non-productive. The study profiled the T cell repertoires of some 610 subjects by immunosequencing and related them to cytomegalovirus serostatus. About five DR-DQ haplotypes were handled as single units for association and clustering, since linkage in the cohort was strong. A later genetic analysis took genome-wide SNP genotypes for about 65% of the 666 donors and used that subset as a discovery cohort. In addition to the first cohort of roughly 700 subjects, a separate validation cohort of under 150 different subjects was used. Summary of the overall study and its limitations: A later genetic analysis reported fewer N-insertions in productive TCRs among donors in an Asian-associated ancestry cluster than the approximately 700-donor mean. Because the 87-base-pair reads could not distinguish some IMGT-functional V segments, including TRBV6-2 and TRBV6-3, those segments were excluded. The study gave a list of roughly 150 TCR beta chains associated with cytomegalovirus. Assigning TCR associations to individual alleles was difficult when HLA alleles, especially DR and DQ, strongly co-occurred. Because some donors lacked HLA typing at each locus, the association tests relied only on the typed subset. According to a later analysis, parvovirus B19, influenza, CMV and Epstein-Barr virus appeared linked to several top co-occurrence clusters. Over 15 rarely observed V segments, including chromosome 9 orphons, were excluded from the earlier analysis of approximately 500 of the donors because counts were too low. In both the original and validation cohorts, the classifier was reported to diagnose cytomegalovirus status with high specificity and sensitivity. According to a later analysis, TCR association rates differed among HLA loci, with DRB1 alleles showing the most associated TCRs and HLA-C alleles showing the fewest. Specific HLA alleles were associated with some 15,000 TCR beta sequences at a false discovery rate of 0.05 in a later analysis. In an earlier analysis of around 500 of the donors, most TCR beta V segments appeared in productive rearrangements about 90% or about 30% of the time, broadly matching IMGT annotations. In a later genetic analysis, a missense DCLRE1C variant was associated with V-gene and J-gene trimming of TCR beta chains, and the association was replicated in an independent cohort. A cluster of highly shared sequence variants was judged likely to represent a technical artifact of the sequencing pipeline. A further reported finding was that TCR beta sequences accurately predicted the HLA-A and HLA-B alleles for most subjects in the first cohort. A later analysis found that most CMV-associated TCR beta chains appeared HLA-restricted, with HLA associations seemingly driven largely by CMV exposure. The authors suggested that the approach could potentially be extended to other disease states and immunological phenotypes. This cohort had only TCR beta chains sequenced, and the lack of alpha or paired-chain data limited which features could be detected. For the cohort, immune exposure information was limited to CMV serostatus. Correlated functional status among segregating V segments might be attributable to linkage disequilibrium, but an unknown experimental factor could not be ruled out. Most TCR sequences were seen in very few donors, while some public TCRs were found in many individuals. The presence/absence analyses assumed that sequencing depth was roughly uniform across donors, and that assumption may not be true. In vitro tests confirmed that a few of the cytomegalovirus-associated TCR beta chains recognize cytomegalovirus antigens. A later analysis found that HLA-associated TCR beta chains were more clonally expanded and had lower generation probabilities than equally common non-associated chains.

In total, 666 healthy bone marrow donors made up the cohort. At the time of sampling, all cohort members were nominally healthy, though unrecorded immune exposures were likely present. The donor tested CMV seropositive and was one of the 289 seropositive cohort members. Each donor provided a peripheral blood sample, and peripheral blood mononuclear cells were used for TCR beta sequencing. The Qiagen DNeasy Blood Extraction Kit was used to extract genomic DNA from the blood cell samples. The sequence was obtained from a man aged 35-49 years in good health and CMV-seropositive. The rearrangement joined TRBV5-1 to TRBJ1-2, with an unclear D gene assignment. The material sequenced was PBMCs. The CDR3 sequence is CASSLYEGYGYTF. The sequence in DNA is TGCGCCAGCAGCTTGTATGAGGGCTATGGCTACACCTTC.